The TCR beta chain described here comes from a study of blood T cell repertoires in COVID-19. Turning to the study itself: Italy, Spain and the United States were the sources of the convalescent and acute COVID-19 samples.

This clone was counted between two and nine times. Between the trimmed V and J ends, which lost 4 bases and 0 bases, there was a span of 19 bases. Germline assignment: CDR1 SGDLS and CDR2 YYNGEE. The CDR3 totals 17 residues. Per the original data handling: Quantification of nucleated cells was approximated via reference gene primer amplification. The data were produced by immunoSEQ multiplex PCR, yet TCRdb's version contains in-frame clones alone and is incomplete. The DNA gave D and trimming, while V, J and clone size come from that table. The sample lists over 80,000 clones, roughly 86% occurring once.

This chain uses TRBV9 with TRBJ1-1; D possibly corresponds to TRBD1 (6 bases). The clonotype comes from a man aged 50-59 years with acute or convalescent COVID-19. Sequenced input: peripheral blood. The CDR3 sequence is CASSLRDIRYMNTEAFF. The CDR3 nucleotides read TGTGCCAGCAGCTTACGGGACATACGTTACATGAACACTGAAGCTTTCTTT.